The entry below describes one T cell receptor beta chain. Other DNA sequences in this sample translate to the same CDR3. Trimming removed 0 bases from V and 4 bases from J, with 13 bases in between. There are 15 residues in the CDR3. Looked up from germline, CDR1 is SGHTA and CDR2 is FQGNSA. This entry comes from a study of shared clonotypes between healthy human individuals. TCRdb's table, derived via immunoSEQ multiplex PCR, lists solely in-frame clones and lacks some. The profile shows some 2,000,000 clones, 85% to 95% of them singletons. Every donor, a Caucasian adult, lived in Nashville, Tennessee. CD45RA+ naive and CD45RA-negative memory subsets were separated from CD4+ cells.

The specimen was naive CD4+ T cells sorted from blood. The subset: CD45RA+ positively selected. The sequence was obtained from a man younger than 35 in good health. The chain uses TRBV7-2 and TRBJ2-7; possibly TRBD1 for D (7 bases). This CDR3 reads CASSLAAGGRYEQYF. The CDR3 coding sequence is TGTGCCAGCAGCTTAGCGGCAGGGGGGCGATACGAGCAGTACTTC.